The rows below give T cell receptor beta chains drawn from one sample of a study of T cells in localized non-small cell lung cancer. Sequencing used immunoSEQ multiplex PCR; TCRdb keeps in-frame clones, though not all of them. The profile shows under 35,000 clones, about 90% of them singletons. Specimen: peripheral blood mononuclear cells, collected before any cancer treatment. The receptors shown here come from a woman aged 35 to 75 with stage III lung adenocarcinoma. The conserved cysteine and the conserved F or W are not part of the CDR3 here.

J gene: TRBJ1-2
V gene: TRBV9
CDR3 protein: ASSPLREAAGYT

J gene: TRBJ1-1
V gene: TRBV15
CDR3 protein: ATSRDVSPNF

J gene: TRBJ1-4
V gene: TRBV10-3
CDR3 protein: ATSSGATNEKLF

J gene: TRBJ1-1
V gene: TRBV27
CDR3 protein: ASSSSRQGATTEAF

J gene: TRBJ2-1
V gene: TRBV9
CDR3 protein: ASSDRLAGYNEQF

J gene: TRBJ2-1
V gene: TRBV29-1
CDR3 protein: SVIRTGDSYNEQF

J gene: TRBJ2-1
V gene: TRBV28
CDR3 protein: ASSPPGAGGAYNEQF

J gene: TRBJ2-2
V gene: TRBV11-3
CDR3 protein: ASSLDAGGPRTGELF

J gene: TRBJ1-1
V gene: TRBV2
CDR3 protein: ASTYSDTEAF

J gene: TRBJ1-5
V gene: TRBV2
CDR3 protein: ASNRDSNQPQH

J gene: TRBJ1-4
V gene: TRBV29-1
CDR3 protein: SVLGQGDEKLF